This T cell receptor (beta chain) was identified in a study of cytomegalovirus exposure and HLA in healthy donors. General observations from the study: The availability of immune exposure information extended only to CMV serostatus. The majority of TCR sequences were rare, yet some public TCRs appeared in many donors. Common viral pathogens seemed to be connected with several of the most significant clusters, according to a later analysis. The authors later found HLA-associated TCR beta chains more clonally expanded than equally common others.

J gave up 4 bases and V 4 bases, and 9 bases lay outside the gene matches. This CDR3 has 18 amino acids. CDR1 and CDR2 (germline): SGHDN, FVKESK. The PCR employed 60 Vbeta primers together with 13 Jbeta primers. Sequencing was performed with immunoSEQ multiplex PCR; in TCRdb, only in-frame clones are kept and a portion is missing. The sample carries approximately 200,000 clones, 82% recorded once. As regards this clone: Its antigen remains unknown.

This rearrangement joins TRBV14 to TRBJ2-1; 14 nucleotides agree with TRBD2. The sequenced sample was PBMCs. The clonotype was recovered from a woman aged 45 to 65 in good health and CMV-seropositive. CDR3 sequence: CASSPGLAGGLIYNEQFF. In DNA, the CDR3 is TGTGCCAGCAGCCCCGGACTAGCGGGGGGTTTAATATACAATGAGCAGTTCTTC. The whole variable domain, filled in from reference TRBV14 and TRBJ2-1, reads EAGVTQFPSHSVIEKGQTVTLRCDPISGHDNLYWYRRVMGKEIKFLLHFVKESKQDESGMPNNRFLAERTGGTYSTLKVQPAELEDSGVYFCASSPGLAGGLIYNEQFFGPGTRLTVL.